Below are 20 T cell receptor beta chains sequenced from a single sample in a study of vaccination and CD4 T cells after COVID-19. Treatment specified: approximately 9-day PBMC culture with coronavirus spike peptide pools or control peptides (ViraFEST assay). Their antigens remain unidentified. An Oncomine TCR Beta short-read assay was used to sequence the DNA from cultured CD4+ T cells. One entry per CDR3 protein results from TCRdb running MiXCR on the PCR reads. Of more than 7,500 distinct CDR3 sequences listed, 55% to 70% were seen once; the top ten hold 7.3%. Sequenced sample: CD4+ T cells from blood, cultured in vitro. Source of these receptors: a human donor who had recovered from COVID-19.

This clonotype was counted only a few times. The CDR3 nucleotides are TGTGCCATCAGCAACGGGAGTTCAGGTCGGTTCTTC. Translating gives CAISNGSSGRFF. The genes are TRBV10-3 and TRBJ2-1, with D tentatively TRBD2 (6 bases). Trimming pared 6 bases from V and 15 bases from J, leaving 18 bases between. The germline gives CDR1 ENHRY, CDR2 SYGVKD. The CDR3 is made up of 12 amino acids.

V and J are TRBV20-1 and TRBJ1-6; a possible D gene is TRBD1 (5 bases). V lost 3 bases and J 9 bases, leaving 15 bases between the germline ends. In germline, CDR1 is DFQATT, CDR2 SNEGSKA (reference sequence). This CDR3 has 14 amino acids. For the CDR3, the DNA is TGCAGTGCTAGGGGACCCACCCTGGCTTCACCCCTCCACTTT. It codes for CSARGPTLASPLHF.

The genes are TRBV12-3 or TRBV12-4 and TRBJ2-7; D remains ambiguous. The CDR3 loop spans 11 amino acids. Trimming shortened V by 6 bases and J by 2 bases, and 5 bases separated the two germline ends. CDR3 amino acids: CASSTPYEQYF. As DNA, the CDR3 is TGTGCCAGCAGCACCCCCTACGAGCAGTACTTC.

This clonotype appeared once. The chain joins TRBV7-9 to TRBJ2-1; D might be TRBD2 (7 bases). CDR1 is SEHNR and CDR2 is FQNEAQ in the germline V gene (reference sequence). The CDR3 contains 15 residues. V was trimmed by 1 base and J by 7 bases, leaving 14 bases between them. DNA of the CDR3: TGTGCCAGCAGCTTAGTAGGGGGGGTAGGGAATGAGCAGTTCTTC. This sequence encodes CASSLVGGVGNEQFF.

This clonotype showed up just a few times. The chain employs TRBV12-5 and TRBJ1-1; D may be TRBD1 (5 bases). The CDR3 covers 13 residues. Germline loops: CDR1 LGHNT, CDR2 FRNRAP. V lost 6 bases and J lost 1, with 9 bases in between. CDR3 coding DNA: TGTGCTAGTGGCAAAGGACAGAACACTGAAGCTTTCTTT. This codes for CASGKGQNTEAFF. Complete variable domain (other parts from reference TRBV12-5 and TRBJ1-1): DARVTQTPRHKVTEMGQEVTMRCQPILGHNTVFWYRQTMMQGLELLAYFRNRAPLDDSGMPKDRFSAEMPDATLATLKIQPSEPRDSAVYFCASGKGQNTEAFFGQGTRLTVV.

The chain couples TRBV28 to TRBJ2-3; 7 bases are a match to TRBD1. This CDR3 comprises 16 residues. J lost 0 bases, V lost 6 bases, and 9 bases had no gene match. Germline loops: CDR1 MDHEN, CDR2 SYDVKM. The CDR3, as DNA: TGTGCCAGCAGCCCGGCAGGGGGATCTAGCACAGATACGCAGTATTTT. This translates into CASSPAGGSSTDTQYF.

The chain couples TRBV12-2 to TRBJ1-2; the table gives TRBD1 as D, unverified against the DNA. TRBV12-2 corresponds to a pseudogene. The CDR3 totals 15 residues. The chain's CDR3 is CASRCGQDPYYGYTF. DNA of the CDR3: TGTGCAAGTCGCTGCGGACAGGACCCCTACTATGGCTACACCTTC.

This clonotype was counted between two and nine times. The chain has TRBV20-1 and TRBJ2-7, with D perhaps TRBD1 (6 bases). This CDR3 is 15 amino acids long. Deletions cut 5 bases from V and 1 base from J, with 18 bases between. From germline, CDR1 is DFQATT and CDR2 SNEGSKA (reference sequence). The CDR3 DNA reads TGCAGTGCTCTTCCGAGGTTGCAGGGGTCCTACGAGCAGTACTTC. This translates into CSALPRLQGSYEQYF.

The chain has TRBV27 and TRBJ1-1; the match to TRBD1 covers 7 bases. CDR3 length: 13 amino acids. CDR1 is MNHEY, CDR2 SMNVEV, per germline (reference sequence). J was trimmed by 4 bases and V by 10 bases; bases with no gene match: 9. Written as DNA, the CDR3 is TGTGCCACCGGGACAGCCCTCGCCACTGAAGCTTTCTTT. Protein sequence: CATGTALATEAFF.

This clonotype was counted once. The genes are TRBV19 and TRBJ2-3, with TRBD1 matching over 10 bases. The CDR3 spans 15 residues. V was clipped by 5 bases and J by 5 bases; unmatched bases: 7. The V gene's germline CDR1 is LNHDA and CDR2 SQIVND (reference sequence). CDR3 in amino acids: CASSETGGSLDTQYF. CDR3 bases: TGTGCCAGTAGTGAGACAGGGGGCTCACTAGATACGCAGTATTTT.

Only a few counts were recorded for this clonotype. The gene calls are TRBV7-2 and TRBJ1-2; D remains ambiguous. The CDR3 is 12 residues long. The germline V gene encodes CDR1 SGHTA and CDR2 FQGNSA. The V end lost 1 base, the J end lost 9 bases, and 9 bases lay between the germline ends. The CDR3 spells CASSLDLGSYTF. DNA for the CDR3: TGTGCCAGCAGCTTAGATCTGGGGAGCTACACCTTC.

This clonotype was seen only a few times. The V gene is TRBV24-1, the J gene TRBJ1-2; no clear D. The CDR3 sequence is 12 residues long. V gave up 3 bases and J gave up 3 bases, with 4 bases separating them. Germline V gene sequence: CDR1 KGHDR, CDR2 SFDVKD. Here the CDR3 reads CATSDDDYGYTF. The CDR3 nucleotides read TGTGCCACCAGTGATGACGACTATGGCTACACCTTC.

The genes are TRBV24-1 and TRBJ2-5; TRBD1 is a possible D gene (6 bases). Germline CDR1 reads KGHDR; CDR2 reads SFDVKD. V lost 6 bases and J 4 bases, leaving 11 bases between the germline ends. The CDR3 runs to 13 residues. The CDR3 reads CATSRGGGETQYF. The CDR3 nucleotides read TGTGCCACCAGTCGAGGGGGTGGAGAGACCCAGTACTTC.

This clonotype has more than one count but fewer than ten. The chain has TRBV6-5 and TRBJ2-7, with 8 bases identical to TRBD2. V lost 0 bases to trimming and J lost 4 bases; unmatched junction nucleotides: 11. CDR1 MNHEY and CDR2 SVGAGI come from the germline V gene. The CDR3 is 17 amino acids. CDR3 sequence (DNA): TGTGCCAGCAGTTACTCGATGCGAGCGGGAGTGTTTTACGAGCAGTACTTC. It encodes CASSYSMRAGVFYEQYF.

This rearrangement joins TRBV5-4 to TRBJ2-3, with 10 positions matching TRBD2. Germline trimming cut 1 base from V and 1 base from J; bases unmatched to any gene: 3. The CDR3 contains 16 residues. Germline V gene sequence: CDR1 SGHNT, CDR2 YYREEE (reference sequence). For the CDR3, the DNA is TGTGCCAGCAGCTTGAAGCTAGCGGGGGGCACAGATACGCAGTATTTT. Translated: CASSLKLAGGTDTQYF.

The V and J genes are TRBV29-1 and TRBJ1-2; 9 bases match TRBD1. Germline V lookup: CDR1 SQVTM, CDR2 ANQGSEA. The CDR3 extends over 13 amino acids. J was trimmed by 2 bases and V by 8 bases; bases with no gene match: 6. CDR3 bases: TGCAGCTGTTTAGGACAGGGGAACTATGGCTACACCTTC. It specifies CSCLGQGNYGYTF.

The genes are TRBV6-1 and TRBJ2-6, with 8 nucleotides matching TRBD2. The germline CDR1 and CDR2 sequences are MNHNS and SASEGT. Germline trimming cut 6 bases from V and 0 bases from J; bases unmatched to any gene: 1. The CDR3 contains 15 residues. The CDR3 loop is CASRAGGSGANVLTF. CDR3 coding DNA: TGTGCCAGCAGGGCGGGGGGCTCTGGGGCCAACGTCCTGACTTTC.

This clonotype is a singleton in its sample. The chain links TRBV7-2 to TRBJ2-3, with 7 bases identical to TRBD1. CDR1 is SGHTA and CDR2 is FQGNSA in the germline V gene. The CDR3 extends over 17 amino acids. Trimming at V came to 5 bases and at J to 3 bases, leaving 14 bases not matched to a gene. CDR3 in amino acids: CASSKRRGNLWTDTQYF. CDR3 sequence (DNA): TGTGCCAGCAGCAAACGCAGGGGGAATTTATGGACAGATACGCAGTATTTT.

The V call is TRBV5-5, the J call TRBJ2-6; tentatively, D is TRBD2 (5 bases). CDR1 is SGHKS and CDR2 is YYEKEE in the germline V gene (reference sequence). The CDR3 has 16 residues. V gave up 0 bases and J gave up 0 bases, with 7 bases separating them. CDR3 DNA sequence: TGTGCCAGCAGCTTGGAGCGGAGCTCTGGGGCCAACGTCCTGACTTTC. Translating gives CASSLERSSGANVLTF.

DNA of the CDR3: TGTGCCAGCAGTGACCTAGGTGAGATGAACACTGAAGCTTTCTTT. The encoded protein is CASSDLGEMNTEAFF. This chain joins TRBV2 and TRBJ1-1; D call uncertain. There are 15 residues in the CDR3. Deletions cut 3 bases from V and 0 bases from J, with 11 bases between. Germline V CDR1 and CDR2: SNHLY, FYNNEI. The complete variable domain, with remaining parts taken from reference TRBV2 and TRBJ1-1, reads EPEVTQTPSHQVTQMGQEVILRCVPISNHLYFYWYRQILGQKVEFLVSFYNNEISEKSEIFDDQFSVERPDGSNFTLKIRSTKLEDSAMYFCASSDLGEMNTEAFFGQGTRLTVV.